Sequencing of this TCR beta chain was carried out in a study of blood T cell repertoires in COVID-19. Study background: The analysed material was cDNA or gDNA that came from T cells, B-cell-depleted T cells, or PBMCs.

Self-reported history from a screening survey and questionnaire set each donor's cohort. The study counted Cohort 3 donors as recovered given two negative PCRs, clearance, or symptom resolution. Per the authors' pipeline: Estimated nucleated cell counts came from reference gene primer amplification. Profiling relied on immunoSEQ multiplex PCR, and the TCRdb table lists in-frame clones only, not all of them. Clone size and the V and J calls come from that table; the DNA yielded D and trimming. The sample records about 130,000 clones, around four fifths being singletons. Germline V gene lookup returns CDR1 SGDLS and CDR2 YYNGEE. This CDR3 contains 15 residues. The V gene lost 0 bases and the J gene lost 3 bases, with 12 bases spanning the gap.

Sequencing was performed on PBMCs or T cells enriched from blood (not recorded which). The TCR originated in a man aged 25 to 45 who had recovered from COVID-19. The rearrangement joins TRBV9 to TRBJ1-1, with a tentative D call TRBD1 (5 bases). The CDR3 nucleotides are TGTGCCAGCAGCGTAGCTGGGGGGGAGTACACTGAAGCTTTCTTT. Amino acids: CASSVAGGEYTEAFF.